The 10 T cell receptor beta chains given below trace back to one sample, sequenced in a study of spatial heterogeneity in lung cancer. TCRdb reprocessed the 5' RACE reads via MiXCR and lists one record per CDR3 protein. In the table there are tens of thousands of distinct CDR3 sequences, about 5.8% of which are singletons. Time point reported: sample taken at primary tumor resection. The authors sequenced whole RNA from tumor, nontumor lung or frozen PBMC without sorting. Sequenced material: PBMCs, taken at surgery. Receptors originate from a male donor with early-stage non-small cell lung cancer.

Many counts were recorded for this clonotype. The chain employs TRBV24-1 and TRBJ2-5, with unresolved D. There are 18 residues in the CDR3. The V end was cut by 4 bases, the J end by 5 bases, with 25 bases between. Looked up from germline, CDR1 is KGHDR and CDR2 is SFDVKD. CDR3 nucleotides: TGTGCCACCAGTGACCTATTTTGTACAGCTAATAACAACGAGACCCAGTACTTC. Its translation: CATSDLFCTANNNETQYF.

This clonotype was seen repeatedly, ten times or more. The rearrangement links TRBV6-2 or TRBV6-3 to TRBJ1-5; perhaps TRBD1 as D (5 bases). V gave up 8 bases and J gave up 5 bases, with 16 bases separating them. The CDR3 has 14 residues. Germline V gives CDR1 MNHEY, CDR2 SVGEGT. The CDR3: CASAGATLYQPQHF. The CDR3 nucleotides are TGTGCCAGCGCTGGGGCCACCCTTTATCAGCCCCAGCATTTT.

This clonotype was found many times. This chain connects TRBV20-1 to TRBJ1-5; tentative D call: TRBD1 (5 bases). The CDR3 sequence is 14 residues long. The germline V gene encodes CDR1 DFQATT and CDR2 SNEGSKA (reference sequence). The germline V and J ends were trimmed by 0 bases and 4 bases, with 10 bases remaining between them. The CDR3 region is CSARDRRGNQPQHF. The DNA of the CDR3 is TGCAGTGCTAGAGATAGACGGGGGAATCAGCCCCAGCATTTT.

This clonotype was counted at least ten times. The chain employs TRBV19 and TRBJ2-7; 7 positions agree with TRBD2. This CDR3 is built from 14 residues. Germline V lookup: CDR1 LNHDA, CDR2 SQIVND (reference sequence). V lost 4 bases, J lost 1 base, and 4 bases stayed unmatched. CDR3 loop: CASSKPGLSYEQYF. As DNA, the CDR3 is TGTGCCAGTAGTAAACCGGGACTATCCTACGAGCAGTACTTC.

There are many counts of this clonotype. The rearrangement uses TRBV29-1 and TRBJ2-7; 8 positions agree with TRBD1. This CDR3 has 13 amino acids. V shed 5 bases, J shed 3 bases, and the junction held 6 bases outside the gene matches. Per germline, CDR1 SQVTM and CDR2 ANQGSEA. Here the CDR3 reads CSVKTGADYEQYF. The CDR3 region has the DNA TGCAGCGTTAAGACAGGGGCCGACTACGAGCAGTACTTC.

This clonotype occurred many times. The chain couples TRBV20-1 to TRBJ2-1; weak D call: TRBD2 (5 bases). Per the germline V gene, CDR1 is DFQATT and CDR2 is SNEGSKA (reference sequence). This CDR3 has 13 amino acids. Deletions cut 4 bases from V and 6 bases from J, with 13 bases between. The CDR3 DNA follows: TGCAGTGCTATTGGGCTAGCCGTCAATGAGCAGTTCTTC. Amino acids: CSAIGLAVNEQFF.

This clonotype has ten or more counts. The J gene is TRBJ1-1, the V gene TRBV25-1; D call uncertain. V was shortened by 1 base and J by 0 bases, with 15 bases between the two germline ends. Germline V lookup: CDR1 MGHDK, CDR2 SYGVNS. This CDR3 spans 17 amino acids. CDR3 nucleotide sequence: TGTGCCAGCAGTGAATCGAATAGCCGCTGGGTGAACACTGAAGCTTTCTTT. Translating it yields CASSESNSRWVNTEAFF. The complete variable domain, with remaining parts taken from reference TRBV25-1 and TRBJ1-1, reads EADIYQTPRYLVIGTGKKITLECSQTMGHDKMYWYQQDPGMELHLIHYSYGVNSTEKGDLSSESTVSRIRTEHFPLTLESARPSHTSQYLCASSESNSRWVNTEAFFGQGTRLTVV.

This clonotype showed up many times. The chain combines TRBV7-2 with TRBJ2-3; D is unclear. Germline CDR1 reads SGHTA; CDR2 reads FQGNSA. Trimming removed 0 bases from V and 6 bases from J, with 7 bases in between. The CDR3 is made up of 13 amino acids. CDR3 amino acids: CASSLAAQDTQYF. The DNA for the CDR3 is TGTGCCAGCAGCTTAGCGGCCCAGGATACGCAGTATTTT.

J is TRBJ2-2 and V is TRBV7-9, with D unresolved. Trimming removed 1 base from V and 5 bases from J, with 14 bases in between. CDR1 is SEHNR and CDR2 is FQNEAQ in the germline V gene (reference sequence). The CDR3 loop spans 16 amino acids. The CDR3, as DNA: TGTGCCAGCAGCTTAGTCAACTCCCCGCGGACCGGGGAGCTGTTTTTT. It yields the protein CASSLVNSPRTGELFF.

This clonotype was detected many times. This chain connects TRBV7-8 to TRBJ1-6; D not certain. The germline V gene has CDR1 SGHVS and CDR2 FQNEAQ. V lost 5 bases and J lost 0, with 14 bases in between. This CDR3 region has 17 residues. The DNA of the CDR3 is TGTGCCAGCAGCCCAGGACGGTGGAGCTCCTATAATTCACCCCTCCACTTT. This translates into CASSPGRWSSYNSPLHF.